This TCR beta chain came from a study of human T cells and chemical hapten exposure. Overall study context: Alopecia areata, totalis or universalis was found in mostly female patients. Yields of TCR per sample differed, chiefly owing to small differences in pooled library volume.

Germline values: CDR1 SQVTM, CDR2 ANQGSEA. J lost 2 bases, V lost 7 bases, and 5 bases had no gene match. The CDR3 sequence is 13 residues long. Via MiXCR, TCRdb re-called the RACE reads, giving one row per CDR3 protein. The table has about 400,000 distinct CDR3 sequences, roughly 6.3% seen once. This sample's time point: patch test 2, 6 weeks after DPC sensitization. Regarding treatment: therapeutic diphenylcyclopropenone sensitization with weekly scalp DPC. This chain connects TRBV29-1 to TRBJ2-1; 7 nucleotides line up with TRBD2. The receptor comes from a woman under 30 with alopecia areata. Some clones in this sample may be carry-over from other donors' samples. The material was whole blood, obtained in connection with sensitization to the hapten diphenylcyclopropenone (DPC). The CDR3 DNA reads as TGCAGCGGGGGAGGGAGGGCCTACAATGAGCAGTTCTTC. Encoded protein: CSGGGRAYNEQFF.